These 20 T cell receptor beta chains were all obtained from the same sample, sequenced in a study of blood T cell repertoires in COVID-19. Libraries were prepared by immunoSEQ multiplex PCR; TCRdb keeps only in-frame clonotypes and omits some of them. This repertoire shows under 250,000 clones, roughly four fifths found once; its top ten account for approximately 3.2%. Sequences were obtained from peripheral blood. The receptors originated from a woman between 18 and 30 years old with acute or convalescent COVID-19.

The chain employs TRBV6-4 and TRBJ1-1; D gene uncertain. The germline V gene has CDR1 MRHNA and CDR2 SNTAGT. Deletions cut 4 bases from V and 3 bases from J, with 9 bases between. The CDR3 has 13 residues. The CDR3: CASSVNGYTEAFF. The CDR3 DNA reads as TGTGCCAGCAGTGTTAACGGGTACACTGAAGCTTTCTTT.

The chain is built from TRBV27 and TRBJ1-2; 7 nucleotides match TRBD1. The trim removed 6 bases at V and 4 bases at J, leaving 2 bases unmatched. The CDR3 extends over 12 amino acids. CDR1 and CDR2 from the germline V gene are MNHEY and SMNVEV (reference sequence). The CDR3 DNA sequence: TGTGCCAGCAGGAGGACAGGCTATGGCTACACCTTC. As protein: CASRRTGYGYTF.

V gene TRBV7-9 combines with J gene TRBJ1-2; D gene ambiguous. CDR1 and CDR2 (germline): SEHNR, FQNEAQ (reference sequence). V lost 0 bases, J lost 4 bases, and 9 bases lay in between. The CDR3 is 14 residues long. DNA of the CDR3: TGTGCCAGCAGCTTAGCCGCAGAGGGCTATGGCTACACCTTC. Protein sequence: CASSLAAEGYGYTF.

CDR3 amino acids: CASSASLPSWYSYEQYF. The CDR3 coding sequence is TGTGCCAGCAGCGCCAGCTTGCCTAGCTGGTACTCCTACGAGCAGTACTTC. This chain links TRBV9 with TRBJ2-7; D may be TRBD2 (5 bases). In germline, CDR1 is SGDLS, CDR2 YYNGEE. V lost 3 bases to trimming and J lost 0 bases, with 19 bases between them. The CDR3 sequence is 17 residues long. Full variable domain (remainder filled in from reference TRBV9 and TRBJ2-7): DSGVTQTPKHLITATGQRVTLRCSPRSGDLSVYWYQQSLDQGLQFLIQYYNGEERAKGNILERFSAQQFPDLHSELNLSSLELGDSALYFCASSASLPSWYSYEQYFGPGTRLTVT.

V gene TRBV15 combines with J gene TRBJ2-7; TRBD1 matches at 11 bases. V dropped 0 bases and J dropped 5; count of bases not matched to a gene: 6. Germline V lookup: CDR1 LNHNV, CDR2 YYDKDF (reference sequence). The CDR3 is 16 residues long. The CDR3: CATSRDSGTGGHEQYF. The CDR3 DNA follows: TGTGCCACCAGCAGAGATTCGGGGACAGGGGGTCACGAGCAGTACTTC.

CDR3 coding DNA: TGTGCCAGCAGCTCCCAGGGGCTCCCCAATTTCTACGAGCAGTACTTC. Residues: CASSSQGLPNFYEQYF. The V gene is TRBV27, the J gene TRBJ2-7; D is perhaps TRBD1 (6 bases). The ends were cut back, 6 bases at V and 3 bases at J, with 21 bases in the middle. The CDR3 contains 16 residues. Germline V gene sequence: CDR1 MNHEY, CDR2 SMNVEV (reference sequence).

V and J are TRBV6-1 and TRBJ2-2; possibly TRBD2 for D (6 bases). The germline gives CDR1 MNHNS, CDR2 SASEGT. V gave up 3 bases and J gave up 6 bases, with 11 bases separating them. The CDR3 has 14 residues. This CDR3 reads CASSDGSTAGELFF. DNA of the CDR3: TGTGCCAGCAGTGACGGGAGTACGGCCGGGGAGCTGTTTTTT.

This rearrangement joins TRBV7-6 to TRBJ2-7; 9 bases agree with TRBD1. This CDR3 is 17 amino acids long. J gave up 3 bases and V 5 bases, and 14 bases lay outside the gene matches. Per germline, CDR1 SGHVS and CDR2 FNYEAQ. CDR3 nucleotides: TGTGCCAGCAGCGCAACGGGGGACAGGGTACTCGGCTACGAGCAGTACTTC. This sequence encodes CASSATGDRVLGYEQYF. Based on the CDR3 plus reference TRBV7-6 and TRBJ2-7, the full variable domain is GAGVSQSPRYKVTKRGQDVALRCDPISGHVSLYWYRQALGQGPEFLTYFNYEAQQDKSGLPNDRFSAERPEGSISTLTIQRTEQRDSAMYRCASSATGDRVLGYEQYFGPGTRLTVT.

The chain links TRBV18 to TRBJ1-5, with D uncertain. Germline values: CDR1 KGHSH, CDR2 LQKENI. The germline V and J ends were trimmed by 3 bases and 4 bases, with 7 bases remaining between them. The CDR3 length is 13 residues. The CDR3: CASSPAVNQPQHF. The CDR3 DNA reads TGTGCCAGCTCACCGGCGGTTAATCAGCCCCAGCATTTT. Based on the CDR3 plus reference TRBV18 and TRBJ1-5, the full variable domain is NAGVMQNPRHLVRRRGQEARLRCSPMKGHSHVYWYRQLPEEGLKFMVYLQKENIIDESGMPKERFSAEFPKEGPSILRIQQVVRGDSAAYFCASSPAVNQPQHFGDGTRLSIL.

V is TRBV7-9 and J is TRBJ1-1; perhaps TRBD1 as D (5 bases). The CDR3 runs 15 residues. The germline CDR1 and CDR2 sequences are SEHNR and FQNEAQ (reference sequence). Trimming shortened V by 5 bases and J by 0 bases, and 13 bases separated the two germline ends. This CDR3 reads CASSPREYMNTEAFF. The DNA of the CDR3 is TGTGCCAGCAGCCCCAGGGAATACATGAACACTGAAGCTTTCTTT.

V gene TRBV2 combines with J gene TRBJ1-5; tentative D call: TRBD1 (5 bases). V lost 3 bases and J lost 5, with 11 bases in between. The CDR3 runs to 14 residues. Germline V gives CDR1 SNHLY, CDR2 FYNNEI. CDR3 loop: CASSDGQGDQPQHF. DNA of the CDR3: TGTGCCAGCAGTGATGGGCAGGGCGATCAGCCCCAGCATTTT.

The chain recombines TRBV5-6 with TRBJ1-1; 11 positions match TRBD1. V shed 3 bases and J 5 bases; nucleotides not matched to a gene: 3. This CDR3 is built from 14 residues. Germline V CDR1 and CDR2: SGHDT, YYEEEE. Written as DNA, the CDR3 is TGTGCCAGCAGCTCGGGACAGGGGGAAACTGAAGCTTTCTTT. It codes for CASSSGQGETEAFF.

V gene TRBV6-5 combines with J gene TRBJ1-6, with a tentative D call TRBD1 (6 bases). Deletions cut 7 bases from V and 7 bases from J, with 17 bases between. This CDR3 has 15 amino acids. The germline V gene has CDR1 MNHEY and CDR2 SVGAGI. CDR3 amino acids: CASKHRTEGNSPLHF. The CDR3 nucleotides read TGTGCCAGCAAACACAGGACAGAAGGAAATTCACCCCTCCACTTT.

The gene calls are TRBV10-3 and TRBJ2-5, with TRBD1 identical over 9 bases. V lost 10 bases to trimming and J lost 1 base; unmatched junction nucleotides: 7. This CDR3 has 14 residues. CDR1 is ENHRY and CDR2 is SYGVKD in the germline V gene. Written as DNA, the CDR3 is TGTGCCACCCGACAGGGGGGTTTCCAAGAGACCCAGTACTTC. As protein: CATRQGGFQETQYF.

The chain couples TRBV4-3 to TRBJ1-6; TRBD1 agrees at 7 bases. Germline-derived CDR1 and CDR2 are LGHNA and YSLEER. J was trimmed by 4 bases and V by 5 bases; bases with no gene match: 2. This CDR3 comprises 14 residues. As DNA, the CDR3 is TGCGCCAGCAGCGAGGACAGGTATAATTCACCCCTCCACTTT. Residues: CASSEDRYNSPLHF.

The V call is TRBV19, the J call TRBJ2-2, with a weak D call TRBD2 (5 bases). The germline gives CDR1 LNHDA, CDR2 SQIVND (reference sequence). This CDR3 comprises 14 residues. Trimming cost V 2 bases and J 2 bases, with 6 bases left between them. The CDR3 here is CASSISGNTGELFF. CDR3 in DNA: TGTGCCAGTAGTATAAGCGGAAACACCGGGGAGCTGTTTTTT.

The J gene is TRBJ2-2, the V gene TRBV6-5; D unclear. Germline lookup yields CDR1 MNHEY and CDR2 SVGAGI. CDR3 length equals 14 residues. The V end lost 10 bases, the J end lost 1 base, and 13 bases lay between the germline ends. CDR3 DNA sequence: TGTGCCACCGCAACGACGGGGAACACCGGGGAGCTGTTTTTT. It specifies CATATTGNTGELFF.

The chain combines TRBV19 with TRBJ1-1; D is uncertain. CDR3 size: 13 residues. V lost 5 bases and J 7 bases, leaving 14 bases between the germline ends. CDR1 is LNHDA and CDR2 is SQIVND in the germline V gene (reference sequence). Here the CDR3 DNA reads TGTGCCAGTAGTGGGCTGCCTCTCTATGAAGCTTTCTTT. Amino acid sequence: CASSGLPLYEAFF.

The rearrangement links TRBV12-5 to TRBJ1-3, with a weak D call TRBD1 (6 bases). Trimming pared 1 base from V and 5 bases from J, leaving 9 bases between. The CDR3 is 14 residues long. CDR1 and CDR2 (germline): LGHNT, FRNRAP. CDR3 coding DNA: TGTGCTAGTGGTTTGGGGGACACTCGAAACACCATATATTTT. It yields the protein CASGLGDTRNTIYF. Supplemented by reference TRBV12-5 and TRBJ1-3, the full variable domain reads DARVTQTPRHKVTEMGQEVTMRCQPILGHNTVFWYRQTMMQGLELLAYFRNRAPLDDSGMPKDRFSAEMPDATLATLKIQPSEPRDSAVYFCASGLGDTRNTIYFGEGSWLTVV.

The CDR3 sequence: CATSDTTNYGYTF. CDR3 nucleotides: TGTGCCACCTCGGACACGACTAACTATGGCTACACCTTC. The chain links TRBV24-1 to TRBJ1-2; a possible D gene is TRBD1 (5 bases). Germline lookup yields CDR1 KGHDR and CDR2 SFDVKD. Trimming pared 9 bases from V and 0 bases from J, leaving 10 bases between. The CDR3 covers 13 residues.